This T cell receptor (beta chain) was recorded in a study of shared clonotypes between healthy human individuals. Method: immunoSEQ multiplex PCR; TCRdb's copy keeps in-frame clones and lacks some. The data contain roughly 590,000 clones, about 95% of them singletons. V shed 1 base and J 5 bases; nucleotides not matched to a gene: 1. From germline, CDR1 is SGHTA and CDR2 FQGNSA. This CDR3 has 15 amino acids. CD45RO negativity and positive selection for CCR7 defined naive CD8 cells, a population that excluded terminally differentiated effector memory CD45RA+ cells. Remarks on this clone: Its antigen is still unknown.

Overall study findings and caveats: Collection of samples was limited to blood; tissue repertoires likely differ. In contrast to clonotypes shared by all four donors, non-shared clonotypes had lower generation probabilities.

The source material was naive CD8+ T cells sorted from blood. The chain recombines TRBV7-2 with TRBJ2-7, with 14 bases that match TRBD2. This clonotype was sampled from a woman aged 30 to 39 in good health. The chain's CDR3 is CASSLGGLAGDEQYF. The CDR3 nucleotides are TGTGCCAGCAGCTTAGGGGGACTAGCGGGAGACGAGCAGTACTTC.